The 14 T cell receptor beta chains given below trace back to one sample, sequenced in a study of blood T cell repertoires in COVID-19. Using immunoSEQ multiplex PCR, the repertoire was profiled, and TCRdb retains in-frame clones only, with some absent. Among around 200,000 clones listed, 86% were seen once. The sample was peripheral blood. The receptor set was obtained from a woman aged 80 or over in a cohort sampled during active or convalescent COVID-19.

This chain connects TRBV27 to TRBJ1-6, with 7 bases lining up with TRBD1. Germline CDR1 MNHEY, CDR2 SMNVEV (reference sequence). Trimming removed 6 bases from V and 8 bases from J; junction bases left unmatched: 7. The length of the CDR3 is 14 residues. The CDR3 DNA follows: TGTGCCAGCAGATATATCAGGGGGGATTCACCCCTCCACTTT. It specifies CASRYIRGDSPLHF.

DNA of the CDR3: TGTGCCAGCAGTCCGTTCGGGTATCGGAGGCCTTTCACTGAAGCTTTCTTT. This translates into CASSPFGYRRPFTEAFF. V usage is TRBV7-7 and J usage is TRBJ1-1; D uncertain. The CDR3 spans 17 residues. The V gene lost 6 bases and the J gene lost 4 bases, with 24 bases spanning the gap. The germline CDR1 and CDR2 sequences are SSHAT and FNYEAQ (reference sequence).

The V gene is TRBV19, the J gene TRBJ2-6, with a possible D match to TRBD2 (5 bases). Trimming stripped 5 bases from V and 3 bases from J, with 8 bases between. CDR3 length: 14 residues. The germline gives CDR1 LNHDA, CDR2 SQIVND (reference sequence). CDR3 sequence (DNA): TGTGCCAGTAGTTGGAGGTTTGGGGCCAACGTCCTGACTTTC. Translation gives CASSWRFGANVLTF. Supplemented by reference TRBV19 and TRBJ2-6, the full variable domain reads DGGITQSPKYLFRKEGQNVTLSCEQNLNHDAMYWYRQDPGQGLRLIYYSQIVNDFQKGDIAEGYSVSREKKESFPLTVTSAQKNPTAFYLCASSWRFGANVLTFGAGSRLTVL.

This clone occurred once. The gene calls are TRBV5-1 and TRBJ2-5, with 7 bases fitting TRBD2. V gave up 0 bases and J gave up 5 bases; unmatched junction bases: 13. The CDR3 has 17 amino acids. Germline CDR1 reads SGHRS; CDR2 reads YFSETQ. The CDR3: CASSLGAQKAGRETQYF. Written as DNA, the CDR3 is TGCGCCAGCAGCTTGGGGGCCCAAAAAGCGGGAAGGGAGACCCAGTACTTC.

This chain connects TRBV9 to TRBJ2-7; tentative D call: TRBD1 (6 bases). CDR3 size: 15 residues. CDR1 SGDLS and CDR2 YYNGEE come from the germline V gene. With 4 bases removed from V and 0 bases from J, the gap between germline ends came to 14 bases. In DNA, the CDR3 is TGTGCCAGCAGCCCACAGGGCGACCCCTCCTACGAGCAGTACTTC. It codes for CASSPQGDPSYEQYF.

The V gene is TRBV18, the J gene TRBJ1-5; no reliable D call. This CDR3 has 15 amino acids. Trimming removed 2 bases at V and 4 bases at J, with 12 bases between. Germline values: CDR1 KGHSH, CDR2 LQKENI. Here the CDR3 DNA reads TGTGCCAGCTCACCAGGTCGAACAGAGAATCAGCCCCAGCATTTT. It codes for CASSPGRTENQPQHF.

The V gene is TRBV7-2, the J gene TRBJ2-3, with TRBD2 as a possible D gene (6 bases). In germline, CDR1 is SGHTA, CDR2 FQGNSA. The CDR3 length is 15 residues. Trimming stripped 3 bases from V and 6 bases from J, with 16 bases between. The CDR3 is CASSLTRLGSDTQYF. As DNA, the CDR3 is TGTGCCAGCAGCTTGACTAGACTGGGGTCTGATACGCAGTATTTT.

The chain uses TRBV18 and TRBJ1-6; perhaps TRBD1 as D (5 bases). The CDR3 loop spans 18 amino acids. V was cut by 1 base and J by 5 bases, with 18 bases left in between. Per germline, CDR1 KGHSH and CDR2 LQKENI. This CDR3 reads CASSPRTPLGGNNSPLHF. The CDR3, as DNA: TGTGCCAGCTCACCACGGACCCCGTTGGGGGGAAATAATTCACCCCTCCACTTT.

The V call is TRBV5-1, the J call TRBJ1-6; 8 bases match TRBD1. V gave up 4 bases and J gave up 8 bases; unmatched junction bases: 5. The CDR3 is 14 residues long. From germline, CDR1 is SGHRS and CDR2 YFSETQ. The CDR3 DNA is TGCGCCAGCAGCGCGACAGGGGCAGATTCACCCCTCCACTTT. This translates into CASSATGADSPLHF.

The rearrangement joins TRBV12-3 or TRBV12-4 to TRBJ1-2, with D unresolved. This CDR3 contains 12 residues. The V and J ends lost 5 bases and 4 bases respectively, with 8 bases between them. The CDR3 spells CASSGGRYGYTF. CDR3 bases: TGTGCCAGCAGTGGAGGACGCTATGGCTACACCTTC.

J is TRBJ2-5 and V is TRBV5-1; D call uncertain. Germline V gene sequence: CDR1 SGHRS, CDR2 YFSETQ. V was cut by 0 bases and J by 2 bases, with 8 bases left in between. The CDR3 is 14 residues long. CDR3 sequence (DNA): TGCGCCAGCAGCTTGGCCCTCAGGCAAGAGACCCAGTACTTC. It yields the protein CASSLALRQETQYF.

The chain's CDR3 is CSVGNRNNEKLFF. The CDR3 bases are TGCAGCGTTGGAAACAGAAATAATGAAAAACTGTTTTTT. V and J are TRBV29-1 and TRBJ1-4; no reliable D call. Per the germline V gene, CDR1 is SQVTM and CDR2 is ANQGSEA. Trimming left V 4 bases short and J 4 bases short, with 10 bases between. CDR3 length: 13 amino acids.

The V gene is TRBV2, the J gene TRBJ2-5, with 10 bases that match TRBD2. CDR1 SNHLY and CDR2 FYNNEI come from the germline V gene. V shed 5 bases, J shed 2 bases, and the junction held 8 bases outside the gene matches. The CDR3 runs 16 residues. CDR3 in amino acids: CASSPRLAGVQETQYF. DNA of the CDR3: TGTGCCAGCAGTCCGCGTCTAGCGGGGGTTCAAGAGACCCAGTACTTC. Full variable domain (rest looked up from reference TRBV2 and TRBJ2-5): EPEVTQTPSHQVTQMGQEVILRCVPISNHLYFYWYRQILGQKVEFLVSFYNNEISEKSEIFDDQFSVERPDGSNFTLKIRSTKLEDSAMYFCASSPRLAGVQETQYFGPGTRLLVL.

This chain uses TRBV7-9 with TRBJ1-2; maybe TRBD1 (6 bases). Trimming took off 4 bases at V and 2 bases at J, with 17 bases between the two ends. Germline lookup yields CDR1 SEHNR and CDR2 FQNEAQ (reference sequence). CDR3 length equals 16 residues. CDR3 bases: TGTGCCAGCAGCTCCATAGCCCACACAGGGAACTATGGCTACACCTTC. As protein: CASSSIAHTGNYGYTF.